The present T cell receptor (beta chain) was sequenced within a study of blood T cell repertoires in COVID-19. Under the authors' procedure: It was from reference gene primer amplification that nucleated cell counts were estimated. Here immunoSEQ multiplex PCR was the method, and the copy in TCRdb shows in-frame clones only, minus some. D and trimming were read from the DNA, whereas the V and J calls and clone size are those reported in that table. The sample yields about 220,000 clones, around nine tenths seen once. Everyone who took part was roughly 18 to 95 years old, and they came from 24 US areas. This clonotype was sampled from a woman aged 45-59 years with acute COVID-19. The sample taken for sequencing was PBMCs or T cells enriched from blood (not recorded which).

The chain's CDR3 is CASSFRNRLGTDTQYF. The CDR3 DNA is TGTGCCAGCAGTTTTAGGAACAGGTTGGGCACAGATACGCAGTATTTT. The chain employs TRBV27 and TRBJ2-3, with D maybe TRBD1 (5 bases). Trimming stripped 3 bases from V and 1 base from J, with 14 bases between. Looked up from germline, CDR1 is MNHEY and CDR2 is SMNVEV (reference sequence). The CDR3 totals 16 residues.